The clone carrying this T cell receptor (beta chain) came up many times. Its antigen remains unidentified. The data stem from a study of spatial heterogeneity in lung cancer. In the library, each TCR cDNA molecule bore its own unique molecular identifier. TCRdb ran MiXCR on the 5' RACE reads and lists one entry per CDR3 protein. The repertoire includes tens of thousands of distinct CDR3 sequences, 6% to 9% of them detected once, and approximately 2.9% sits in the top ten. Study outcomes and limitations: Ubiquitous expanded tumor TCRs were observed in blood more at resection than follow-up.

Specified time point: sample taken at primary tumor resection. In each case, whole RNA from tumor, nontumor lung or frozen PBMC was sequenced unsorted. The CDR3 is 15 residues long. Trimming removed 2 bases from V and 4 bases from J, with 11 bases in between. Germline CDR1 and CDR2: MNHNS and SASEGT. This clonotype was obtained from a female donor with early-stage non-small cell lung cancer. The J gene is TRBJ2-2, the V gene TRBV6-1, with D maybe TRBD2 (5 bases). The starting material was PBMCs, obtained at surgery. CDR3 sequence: CASSEYLEGTGELFF. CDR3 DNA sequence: TGTGCCAGCAGTGAATATCTAGAGGGCACCGGGGAGCTGTTTTTT.